These 30 T cell receptor beta chains were all obtained from the same sample, sequenced in a study of cytomegalovirus exposure and HLA in healthy donors. PCR primers comprised 60 Vbeta and 13 Jbeta primers. Measured with immunoSEQ multiplex PCR; TCRdb has only the in-frame clones, and not every one. This table holds about 55,000 clones, roughly 85% found once. Sequencing was carried out using PBMCs. These receptors originate from a man aged 25-45 years in good health and CMV-seronegative.

This sequence joins TRBV5-1 and TRBJ1-5; D gene ambiguous. The CDR3 sequence is 16 residues long. Germline V gene lookup returns CDR1 SGHRS and CDR2 YFSETQ. V was clipped by 1 base and J by 4 bases, with 15 bases between them. CDR3 region: CASSLKVRRGNQPQHF. The DNA for the CDR3 is TGCGCCAGCAGCTTGAAGGTCCGGCGGGGAAATCAGCCCCAGCATTTT.

Concerning this clone itself: Germline and junction disagree at one end, which may indicate a read error. The chain couples TRBV7-8 to TRBJ2-7, with TRBD2 as a possible D gene (6 bases). The V gene's germline CDR1 is SGHVS and CDR2 FQNEAQ. The CDR3 spans 17 residues. The CDR3 DNA reads as TGTGCCAGCAGCGCGCGGGGCCGCGGGTCCTTTGAGTACGGGCAGTACTTC. Amino acid sequence: CASSARGRGSFEYGQYF. The whole variable domain, filled in from reference TRBV7-8 and TRBJ2-7, reads GAGVSQSPRYKVAKRGQDVALRCDPISGHVSLFWYQQALGQGPEFLTYFQNEAQLDKSGLPSDRFFAERPEGSVSTLKIQRTQQEDSAVYLCASSARGRGSFEYGQYFGPGTRLTVT.

This chain uses TRBV27 with TRBJ2-3, with 8 bases aligning to TRBD1. Unmatched junction bases numbered 12, after V lost 5 bases and J lost 2 bases. In germline, CDR1 is MNHEY, CDR2 SMNVEV (reference sequence). The CDR3 extends over 17 amino acids. The CDR3 spells CASSLRTGSPNTDTQYF. The CDR3 region has the DNA TGTGCCAGCAGTCTTAGGACAGGGTCCCCCAACACAGATACGCAGTATTTT.

The chain combines TRBV5-8 with TRBJ1-4; tentatively, D is TRBD1 (6 bases). There are 18 residues in the CDR3. The V end lost 0 bases, the J end lost 0 bases, and 15 bases lay between the germline ends. CDR1 SGHTS and CDR2 YDEGEE come from the germline V gene. The chain's CDR3 is CASSLVFRGSATNEKLFF. As DNA, the CDR3 is TGTGCCAGCAGCTTGGTTTTCAGGGGATCGGCAACTAATGAAAAACTGTTTTTT.

V usage is TRBV9 and J usage is TRBJ2-1, with TRBD2 matching over 16 bases. CDR1 is SGDLS, CDR2 YYNGEE, per germline. The CDR3 consists of 20 residues. The V segment lost 3 bases and the J segment 4 bases; nucleotides outside the gene matches: 13. CDR3 protein: CASSGTGLAGGPNKYNEQFF. In DNA form, the CDR3 reads TGTGCCAGCAGCGGAACGGGACTAGCGGGAGGGCCCAACAAATACAATGAGCAGTTCTTC.

The chain is built from TRBV30 and TRBJ2-3, with D uncertain. V dropped 2 bases and J dropped 3 bases, with 6 bases sitting between them. The CDR3 has 12 amino acids. Germline V lookup: CDR1 GTSNPN, CDR2 SVGIG (reference sequence). Here the CDR3 reads CAWSTQTDTQYF. The CDR3 DNA reads as TGTGCCTGGAGTACCCAGACAGATACGCAGTATTTT.

The chain has TRBV2 and TRBJ2-3; 7 bases fit TRBD1. CDR3 length: 15 amino acids. Germline V gene data show CDR1 as SNHLY and CDR2 as FYNNEI. V trimming: 8 bases; J trimming: 1 base; junction bases outside the gene matches: 9. CDR3 residues: CASLEQGYRTDTQYF. CDR3 nucleotide sequence: TGTGCCAGCCTGGAACAGGGGTACCGCACAGATACGCAGTATTTT.

The CDR3 bases are TGTGCCAGCAGCTTTGGGGGACAGAGAGGAGATACGCAGTATTTT. It translates to CASSFGGQRGDTQYF. This chain uses TRBV11-1 with TRBJ2-3, with 7 bases aligning to TRBD1. Germline lookup yields CDR1 SGHAT and CDR2 FQDESV (reference sequence). Trimming took 3 bases from V and 5 from J; bases not matched to a gene: 8. This CDR3 comprises 15 residues.

The chain couples TRBV7-6 to TRBJ2-7; D unclear. Trimming removed 6 bases at V and 0 bases at J, with 9 bases between. Germline V gene lookup returns CDR1 SGHVS and CDR2 FNYEAQ. This CDR3 has 13 amino acids. CDR3 region: CASSSGNSYEQYF. CDR3 sequence (DNA): TGTGCCAGCAGTTCAGGTAACTCCTACGAGCAGTACTTC. Looking up the rest from reference TRBV7-6 and TRBJ2-7 gives the full variable domain: GAGVSQSPRYKVTKRGQDVALRCDPISGHVSLYWYRQALGQGPEFLTYFNYEAQQDKSGLPNDRFSAERPEGSISTLTIQRTEQRDSAMYRCASSSGNSYEQYFGPGTRLTVT.

This clone came up a few times. The same CDR3 is also encoded by other DNA sequences in this sample. The J gene is TRBJ2-6, the V gene TRBV6-5; D might be TRBD2 (6 bases). The CDR3 runs 14 residues. Germline CDR1 reads MNHEY; CDR2 reads SVGAGI. Trimming left V 6 bases short and J 5 bases short, with 11 bases between. Here the CDR3 reads CASSRGVRANVLTF. The CDR3 DNA sequence: TGTGCCAGCAGCCGCGGGGTTAGGGCCAACGTCCTGACTTTC.

The chain employs TRBV5-1 and TRBJ1-5; TRBD1 might be the D (5 bases). Germline V lookup: CDR1 SGHRS, CDR2 YFSETQ. This CDR3 has 15 amino acids. With 3 bases removed from V and 0 bases from J, the gap between germline ends came to 10 bases. The CDR3 here is CASSWGGDSNQPQHF. The CDR3 DNA reads TGCGCCAGCAGCTGGGGGGGGGATAGCAATCAGCCCCAGCATTTT.

The chain uses TRBV19 and TRBJ1-5, with D hard to call. The CDR3 is made up of 12 amino acids. Germline V lookup: CDR1 LNHDA, CDR2 SQIVND (reference sequence). Trimming took off 7 bases at V and 6 bases at J, with 10 bases between the two ends. As DNA, the CDR3 is TGTGCCAGTACCATGGGAGGTCAGCCCCAGCATTTT. As protein: CASTMGGQPQHF.

In regard to this clone: Other nucleotide sequences from this sample produce the same CDR3. The chain recombines TRBV7-8 with TRBJ2-5; 11 bases align to TRBD2. J was trimmed by 5 bases and V by 1 base; bases with no gene match: 3. CDR1 is SGHVS, CDR2 FQNEAQ, per germline. The CDR3 spans 15 residues. The CDR3 sequence is CASSLGTSGQETQYF. CDR3 nucleotides: TGTGCCAGCAGCTTAGGGACTAGCGGGCAGGAGACCCAGTACTTC.

The chain has TRBV4-3 and TRBJ2-7, with TRBD2 matching 10 bases. The germline CDR1 and CDR2 sequences are LGHNA and YSLEER. This CDR3 region has 14 residues. V lost 6 bases to trimming and J lost 6 bases; unmatched junction nucleotides: 8. The CDR3 nucleotides read TGCGCCAGCAGGGTCCTAGCGGGAGATGGCGAGCAGTACTTC. Protein sequence: CASRVLAGDGEQYF.

This chain joins TRBV6-5 and TRBJ1-1, with D perhaps matching TRBD1 (6 bases). The CDR3 consists of 14 residues. CDR1 MNHEY and CDR2 SVGAGI come from the germline V gene. V gave up 2 bases and J gave up 1 base, with 8 bases separating them. The CDR3 bases are TGTGCCAGCAGTTACCGGGGACAGAACACTGAAGCTTTCTTT. Protein sequence: CASSYRGQNTEAFF.

This clone was detected only once. The rearrangement joins TRBV5-6 to TRBJ1-2, with 8 bases that match TRBD1. The CDR3 has 15 residues. Germline V CDR1 and CDR2: SGHDT, YYEEEE. The junction had 14 bases not matched to a gene; V was cut back by 6 bases and J by 7 bases. CDR3 nucleotides: TGTGCCAGCACCTGGGGGGGAGGACAGGGCGGTGGCTACACCTTC. Residues: CASTWGGGQGGGYTF.

This clone was picked up a small number of times. This chain joins TRBV6-5 and TRBJ2-1; possible D gene TRBD2, 6 bases. Trimming stripped 6 bases from V and 9 bases from J, with 12 bases between. This CDR3 comprises 12 residues. Germline loops: CDR1 MNHEY, CDR2 SVGAGI. CDR3 bases: TGTGCCAGCAGCCCGACTAGTTTTGAGCAGTTCTTC. Translation: CASSPTSFEQFF.

The chain has TRBV30 and TRBJ1-1, with a tentative D call TRBD1 (6 bases). Trimming left V 4 bases short and J 0 bases short, with 9 bases between. The CDR3 spans 13 residues. From germline, CDR1 is GTSNPN and CDR2 SVGIG (reference sequence). The CDR3 region is CAWNGQMNTEAFF. CDR3 coding DNA: TGTGCCTGGAACGGACAGATGAACACTGAAGCTTTCTTT.

This clone has just one count. The CDR3 DNA is TGTGCCATCAGTGGGACTTACGAGCAGTACTTC. Translated: CAISGTYEQYF. The chain employs TRBV10-3 and TRBJ2-7, with a tentative D call TRBD2 (5 bases). The CDR3 is 11 residues long. V was clipped by 4 bases and J by 4 bases, with 5 bases between them. CDR1 and CDR2 (germline): ENHRY, SYGVKD.

V gene TRBV27 combines with J gene TRBJ1-5, with unresolved D. Germline loops: CDR1 MNHEY, CDR2 SMNVEV (reference sequence). V was clipped by 6 bases and J by 3 bases, with 9 bases between them. The CDR3 length is 13 residues. In nucleotides, the CDR3 is TGTGCCAGCAGAGCTGGTAACAATCAGCCCCAGCATTTT. It yields the protein CASRAGNNQPQHF.

The rearrangement links TRBV5-1 to TRBJ2-3, with TRBD2 identical over 8 bases. Trimming took 1 base from V and 4 from J; bases not matched to a gene: 2. CDR3 size: 14 residues. Germline V lookup: CDR1 SGHRS, CDR2 YFSETQ. CDR3: CASSLPSGSDTQYF. The CDR3 DNA is TGCGCCAGCAGCTTGCCTAGCGGGTCAGATACGCAGTATTTT.

The V gene is TRBV5-1, the J gene TRBJ2-7; possible D gene TRBD2, 5 bases. The CDR3 runs 14 residues. Germline-derived CDR1 and CDR2 are SGHRS and YFSETQ. V was trimmed by 0 bases and J by 8 bases, leaving 15 bases between them. The CDR3 loop reads CASSLEEVAKKQYF. CDR3 in DNA: TGCGCCAGCAGCTTGGAGGAGGTCGCTAAGAAGCAGTACTTC.

This clone was counted between two and nine times. The chain carries TRBV4-2 and TRBJ1-6, with D uncertain. The CDR3 spans 18 residues. In germline, CDR1 is LGHNA, CDR2 YNFKEQ. V lost 2 bases and J 0 bases, leaving 14 bases between the germline ends. CDR3 bases: TGTGCCAGCAGCCAACAAAGTGGAGTTAGCTCCTATAATTCACCCCTCCACTTT. Translation gives CASSQQSGVSSYNSPLHF.

The V and J genes are TRBV29-1 and TRBJ1-1; perhaps TRBD1 as D (5 bases). V was cut by 7 bases and J by 3 bases, with 12 bases left in between. Germline-derived CDR1 and CDR2 are SQVTM and ANQGSEA. CDR3 size: 12 residues. CDR3 in DNA: TGCAGCGCCTCCAGGGTTGACACTGAAGCTTTCTTT. Translation gives CSASRVDTEAFF.

This clone was counted between two and nine times. The chain employs TRBV2 and TRBJ2-3; TRBD2 aligns across 13 bases. CDR1 and CDR2 from the germline V gene are SNHLY and FYNNEI. The CDR3 totals 13 residues. V shed 8 bases, J shed 15 bases, and the junction held 11 bases outside the gene matches. DNA of the CDR3: TGTGCCAGCCACTCTCAAACTAGCGGGGGGGCCTATTTT. This encodes CASHSQTSGGAYF.

The chain carries TRBV6-5 and TRBJ2-7; D ambiguous. CDR3 length equals 16 residues. Trimming took 0 bases from V and 2 from J, leaving 14 bases between them. Per germline, CDR1 MNHEY and CDR2 SVGAGI. CDR3 in DNA: TGTGCCAGCAGTTACTCGGTGGCGAGCGCGACCTACGAGCAGTACTTC. This gives the protein CASSYSVASATYEQYF.

The chain uses TRBV18 and TRBJ2-5; possible D gene TRBD2, 5 bases. Germline V gene data show CDR1 as KGHSH and CDR2 as LQKENI. The ends were cut back, 4 bases at V and 4 bases at J, with 7 bases in the middle. The CDR3 covers 12 residues. CDR3 region: CASSRGAETQYF. The DNA of the CDR3 is TGTGCCAGCTCACGGGGAGCAGAGACCCAGTACTTC.

The chain recombines TRBV30 with TRBJ2-5; 10 nucleotides match TRBD2. The CDR3 is made up of 12 amino acids. Germline V gene lookup returns CDR1 GTSNPN and CDR2 SVGIG (reference sequence). The trim removed 7 bases at V and 5 bases at J, leaving 4 bases unmatched. The CDR3 here is CALAGGSETQYF. The CDR3 DNA sequence: TGTGCCTTAGCGGGAGGTTCCGAGACCCAGTACTTC.

The genes are TRBV7-9 and TRBJ2-2; no firm D call. CDR1 is SEHNR and CDR2 is FQNEAQ in the germline V gene (reference sequence). CDR3 length: 15 residues. Trimming pared 2 bases from V and 3 bases from J, leaving 10 bases between. CDR3 DNA sequence: TGTGCCAGCAGCTTACGCCAATTAGACACCGGGGAGCTGTTTTTT. Its translation is CASSLRQLDTGELFF.

The chain is built from TRBV6-5 and TRBJ2-7, with 11 bases aligning to TRBD1. V shed 0 bases and J 3 bases; nucleotides not matched to a gene: 4. The CDR3 sequence is 16 residues long. Germline V gene data show CDR1 as MNHEY and CDR2 as SVGAGI. The CDR3 DNA reads as TGTGCCAGCAGTTACTCAGGACAGGGGGCTAGCTACGAGCAGTACTTC. The encoded protein is CASSYSGQGASYEQYF.